These 32 T cell receptor beta chains came from one sample sequenced in a study of cytomegalovirus exposure and HLA in healthy donors. The PCR used 60 Vbeta and 13 Jbeta primers. Some clones are missing from TCRdb's copy, which holds only in-frame ones; the method was immunoSEQ multiplex PCR. The sample includes 150,000 to 200,000 clones, more than 85% seen only once; the top ten take roughly 1.9%. The sequenced material came from PBMCs. These receptors were taken from a woman between 18 and 29 years old in good health and CMV-seronegative.

The V and J genes are TRBV6-4 and TRBJ1-1; TRBD1 agrees at 7 bases. Losses at the gene ends were 6 bases for V and 4 bases for J; bases not matched to a gene: 5. Germline V CDR1 and CDR2: MRHNA, SNTAGT. There are 13 residues in the CDR3. The CDR3 loop reads CASRKTGVTEAFF. For the CDR3, the DNA is TGTGCCAGCAGAAAAACAGGGGTCACTGAAGCTTTCTTT.

The rearrangement uses TRBV5-1 and TRBJ1-2; TRBD1 aligns across 7 bases. Germline V gives CDR1 SGHRS, CDR2 YFSETQ. This CDR3 spans 13 amino acids. V was pared by 3 bases and J by 5 bases, with 4 bases of the junction left unmatched. The CDR3 DNA follows: TGCGCCAGCAGCTCCCAGGGGGATTATGGCTACACCTTC. It is translated as CASSSQGDYGYTF.

The rearrangement links TRBV4-3 to TRBJ2-5; D is possibly TRBD2 (6 bases). The CDR3 has 15 residues. Trimming took 0 bases from V and 10 from J, leaving 18 bases between them. The germline V gene has CDR1 LGHNA and CDR2 YSLEER. The CDR3 loop is CASSQDGGSKVDQYF. The CDR3 DNA sequence: TGCGCCAGCAGCCAAGACGGAGGGAGCAAGGTGGACCAGTACTTC.

The rearrangement links TRBV2 to TRBJ2-4; 8 nucleotides match TRBD1. The germline gives CDR1 SNHLY, CDR2 FYNNEI. The CDR3 covers 15 residues. The V segment lost 6 bases and the J segment 2 bases; nucleotides outside the gene matches: 6. The CDR3: CASSERQGSKNIQYF. In nucleotides, the CDR3 is TGTGCCAGCAGCGAGAGACAGGGGTCCAAAAACATTCAGTACTTC. The whole variable domain, remainder taken from reference TRBV2 and TRBJ2-4, is EPEVTQTPSHQVTQMGQEVILRCVPISNHLYFYWYRQILGQKVEFLVSFYNNEISEKSEIFDDQFSVERPDGSNFTLKIRSTKLEDSAMYFCASSERQGSKNIQYFGAGTRLSVL.

As concerns this clone: Mismatch with germline at one junction end may stem from a read error. V gene TRBV30 combines with J gene TRBJ1-3; D may be TRBD1 (5 bases). The germline V gene has CDR1 GTSNPN and CDR2 SVGIG (reference sequence). The CDR3 length is 14 residues. The CDR3 spells CAWSQGYLGNAIYF. The CDR3 region has the DNA TGTGCCTGGAGTCAGGGCTATCTGGGAAACGCCATATATTTT.

The chain combines TRBV7-9 with TRBJ2-5; 10 nucleotides agree with TRBD2. Germline V gene sequence: CDR1 SEHNR, CDR2 FQNEAQ (reference sequence). V was pared by 2 bases and J by 4 bases, with 10 bases of the junction left unmatched. The CDR3 has 17 amino acids. The CDR3 loop reads CASSLSGAGGPGETQYF. The CDR3 DNA is TGTGCCAGCAGCTTATCAGGAGCGGGAGGGCCGGGAGAGACCCAGTACTTC.

Comments on this clone: This same CDR3 is encoded by further DNA sequences in the sample. This chain uses TRBV9 with TRBJ2-1, with 7 bases lining up with TRBD2. The CDR3 loop spans 15 amino acids. V lost 0 bases to trimming and J lost 0 bases; unmatched junction nucleotides: 0. Germline V gene sequence: CDR1 SGDLS, CDR2 YYNGEE. The CDR3 DNA reads as TGTGCCAGCAGCGTAGCGGGGGGCTCCTACAATGAGCAGTTCTTC. Protein: CASSVAGGSYNEQFF. Drawing the rest from reference TRBV9 and TRBJ2-1, the complete variable domain is DSGVTQTPKHLITATGQRVTLRCSPRSGDLSVYWYQQSLDQGLQFLIQYYNGEERAKGNILERFSAQQFPDLHSELNLSSLELGDSALYFCASSVAGGSYNEQFFGPGTRLTVL.

CDR3 sequence reads: CASSETSGGNEQFF. CDR3 bases: TGTGCCAGCAGTGAAACTAGCGGAGGGAATGAGCAGTTCTTC. V and J are TRBV6-1 and TRBJ2-1, with TRBD2 identical over 8 bases. The J segment lost 7 bases and the V segment lost 2 bases, leaving 4 bases of the junction unmatched. The CDR3 loop spans 14 amino acids. Germline-derived CDR1 and CDR2 are MNHNS and SASEGT.

V and J are TRBV27 and TRBJ2-2; perhaps TRBD1 as D (6 bases). This CDR3 spans 14 amino acids. The germline CDR1 and CDR2 sequences are MNHEY and SMNVEV (reference sequence). V lost 6 bases and J lost 4, with 12 bases in between. The chain's CDR3 is CASRGKGGTGELFF. Here the CDR3 DNA reads TGTGCCAGCAGAGGTAAAGGGGGCACCGGGGAGCTGTTTTTT.

The V gene is TRBV19, the J gene TRBJ2-4; 9 bases line up with TRBD1. Germline CDR1 is LNHDA and CDR2 is SQIVND (reference sequence). The CDR3 is 16 amino acids. Trimming at V came to 7 bases and at J to 7 bases, leaving 14 bases not matched to a gene. CDR3 sequence reads: CASTVTGGYRTNIQYF. CDR3 DNA sequence: TGTGCCAGTACTGTGACAGGGGGGTATCGAACGAACATTCAGTACTTC. The entire variable domain, with the rest obtained from reference TRBV19 and TRBJ2-4, is as follows: DGGITQSPKYLFRKEGQNVTLSCEQNLNHDAMYWYRQDPGQGLRLIYYSQIVNDFQKGDIAEGYSVSREKKESFPLTVTSAQKNPTAFYLCASTVTGGYRTNIQYFGAGTRLSVL.

The genes are TRBV7-3 and TRBJ2-7; D gene ambiguous. V shed 1 base and J shed 2 bases, with 15 bases lying between them. CDR1 and CDR2 (germline): SGHTA, FQGTGA. There are 16 residues in the CDR3. The chain's CDR3 is CASSLIEAPSPYEQYF. As DNA, the CDR3 is TGTGCCAGCAGCTTAATAGAGGCCCCCTCTCCCTACGAGCAGTACTTC.

To note about this clone: Germline is not matched at one junction end, which may reflect a read error. The chain links TRBV7-9 to TRBJ2-7; TRBD2 aligns across 7 bases. This CDR3 is built from 16 residues. The germline V gene encodes CDR1 SEHNR and CDR2 FQNEAQ (reference sequence). In nucleotides, the CDR3 is TGTTCCAGCAGCTTCCCTGGTATAGGGGCGGGGGACGAGCAGTACTTC. Protein sequence: CSSSFPGIGAGDEQYF. Based on the CDR3 plus reference TRBV7-9 and TRBJ2-7, the full variable domain is DTGVSQNPRHKITKRGQNVTFRCDPISEHNRLYWYRQTLGQGPEFLTYFQNEAQLEKSRLLSDRFSAERPKGSFSTLEIQRTEQGDSAMYLCSSSFPGIGAGDEQYFGPGTRLTVT.

The chain joins TRBV2 to TRBJ1-3; D remains ambiguous. The CDR3 runs to 16 residues. Germline V gives CDR1 SNHLY, CDR2 FYNNEI. V shed 9 bases and J shed 0 bases, with 18 bases lying between them. CDR3 amino acids: CASSVNPRRSGNTIYF. The CDR3 DNA follows: TGTGCCAGTAGCGTAAATCCTAGGCGCTCTGGAAACACCATATATTTT.

This chain joins TRBV27 and TRBJ1-6; 10 nucleotides align to TRBD1. The ends lost 2 bases at V and 9 bases at J; junction bases unmatched: 7. CDR3 length equals 16 residues. From germline, CDR1 is MNHEY and CDR2 SMNVEV (reference sequence). DNA for the CDR3: TGTGCCAGCAGTTTAGAGCATGGGACAGGGGCTTCACCCCTCCACTTT. It codes for CASSLEHGTGASPLHF.

The chain carries TRBV7-9 and TRBJ2-6, with 8 nucleotides matching TRBD1. V lost 3 bases, J lost 0 bases, and 7 bases stayed unmatched. The CDR3 consists of 18 residues. The V gene's germline CDR1 is SEHNR and CDR2 FQNEAQ (reference sequence). The DNA of the CDR3 is TGTGCCAGCAGCTTGACCGCCGGGACAGGCTCTGGGGCCAACGTCCTGACTTTC. Encoded protein: CASSLTAGTGSGANVLTF.

In its sample, this clone was seen a few times. The J gene is TRBJ2-7, the V gene TRBV11-1; D possibly corresponds to TRBD1 (5 bases). The CDR3 extends over 16 amino acids. Trimming shortened V by 3 bases and J by 6 bases, and 21 bases separated the two germline ends. CDR1 is SGHAT, CDR2 FQDESV, per germline (reference sequence). The CDR3 nucleotides are TGTGCCAGCAGCTTCCAACAGGTCGAAGGGCTCGCCGAGCAGTACTTC. Its translation: CASSFQQVEGLAEQYF.

This clone was recorded only once. The chain joins TRBV20-1 to TRBJ2-7; D gene ambiguous. Germline CDR1 is DFQATT and CDR2 is SNEGSKA (reference sequence). This CDR3 region has 11 residues. The V end lost 3 bases, the J end lost 4 bases, and 7 bases lay between the germline ends. CDR3 nucleotide sequence: TGCAGTGCTAGGTTGCAGTACGAGCAGTACTTC. Amino acid sequence: CSARLQYEQYF.

The V and J genes are TRBV2 and TRBJ1-1; no clear D. The V gene's germline CDR1 is SNHLY and CDR2 FYNNEI. Trimming shortened V by 2 bases and J by 11 bases, and 6 bases separated the two germline ends. The CDR3 totals 10 residues. CDR3 coding DNA: TGTGCCAGCAGTGAATTCGAGGCTTTCTTT. It specifies CASSEFEAFF.

This chain links TRBV7-8 with TRBJ2-7; 8 bases agree with TRBD2. Germline CDR1 reads SGHVS; CDR2 reads FQNEAQ. This CDR3 contains 13 residues. V gave up 4 bases and J gave up 7 bases; unmatched junction bases: 6. CDR3 protein: CASSSRLAWEQYF. The CDR3 nucleotides read TGTGCCAGCAGCTCCAGACTAGCGTGGGAGCAGTACTTC.

This clone was seen a few times. V is TRBV18 and J is TRBJ1-5, with D tentatively TRBD1 (5 bases). Trimming shortened V by 3 bases and J by 2 bases, and 20 bases separated the two germline ends. This CDR3 spans 18 amino acids. Germline V gives CDR1 KGHSH, CDR2 LQKENI. The CDR3 sequence is CASSPILWGEKGNQPQHF. In DNA, the CDR3 is TGTGCCAGCTCACCTATTCTATGGGGGGAGAAAGGCAATCAGCCCCAGCATTTT.

The sample holds a few counts of this clone. V usage is TRBV9 and J usage is TRBJ2-5, with TRBD1 matching over 11 bases. This CDR3 region has 14 residues. The V segment lost 3 bases and the J segment 5 bases; nucleotides outside the gene matches: 3. Germline V lookup: CDR1 SGDLS, CDR2 YYNGEE. This chain's CDR3 is CASSAGTGGETQYF. Here the CDR3 DNA reads TGTGCCAGCAGCGCCGGGACAGGGGGTGAGACCCAGTACTTC.

The V and J genes are TRBV2 and TRBJ1-5; D uncertain. Trimming cost V 0 bases and J 3 bases, with 12 bases left between them. The CDR3 is 16 residues long. Germline V gene data show CDR1 as SNHLY and CDR2 as FYNNEI. The DNA for the CDR3 is TGTGCCAGCAGTGAAGCCTTGGCAGACTTCAATCAGCCCCAGCATTTT. The encoded protein is CASSEALADFNQPQHF.

J is TRBJ1-1 and V is TRBV9; TRBD1 aligns across 7 bases. Germline V gene sequence: CDR1 SGDLS, CDR2 YYNGEE. V lost 4 bases to trimming and J lost 5 bases; unmatched junction nucleotides: 14. The CDR3 extends over 16 amino acids. The CDR3 DNA sequence: TGTGCCAGCAGCTCCCACCGGTGGACAGGCTCAACTGAAGCTTTCTTT. It encodes CASSSHRWTGSTEAFF.

The chain employs TRBV5-6 and TRBJ2-7, with 8 nucleotides matching TRBD2. Germline V gene lookup returns CDR1 SGHDT and CDR2 YYEEEE. The CDR3 runs 14 residues. V shed 0 bases, J shed 5 bases, and the junction held 4 bases outside the gene matches. In DNA, the CDR3 is TGTGCCAGCAGCTTGGCCGGGAGGGCCGACGAGCAGTACTTC. It encodes CASSLAGRADEQYF.

The chain couples TRBV6-5 to TRBJ2-7; 7 positions match TRBD1. This CDR3 spans 13 amino acids. V lost 4 bases and J lost 8; bases outside the gene matches: 8. Per germline, CDR1 MNHEY and CDR2 SVGAGI. The CDR3 loop reads CASSFDRAGKQYF. The CDR3 region has the DNA TGTGCCAGCAGTTTTGACAGGGCAGGGAAGCAGTACTTC.

This chain joins TRBV5-4 and TRBJ2-3; D possibly corresponds to TRBD2 (5 bases). This CDR3 region has 15 residues. Between the trimmed V and J ends, which lost 0 bases and 4 bases, there was a span of 12 bases. Germline V gene lookup returns CDR1 SGHNT and CDR2 YYREEE (reference sequence). CDR3 in amino acids: CASSLGTSRADTQYF. Written as DNA, the CDR3 is TGTGCCAGCAGCTTGGGTACTAGTAGGGCAGATACGCAGTATTTT.

The chain has TRBV9 and TRBJ1-5, with TRBD1 identical over 7 bases. The CDR3 sequence is 14 residues long. The ends lost 6 bases at V and 6 bases at J; junction bases unmatched: 9. Germline V CDR1 and CDR2: SGDLS, YYNGEE. CDR3 residues: CASNQGGPSQPQHF. The CDR3 coding sequence is TGTGCCAGCAACCAGGGGGGCCCCAGTCAGCCCCAGCATTTT.

The chain links TRBV5-1 to TRBJ2-6, with TRBD2 matching over 13 bases. The ends lost 4 bases at V and 4 bases at J; junction bases unmatched: 11. The CDR3 is 19 residues long. Germline V gene lookup returns CDR1 SGHRS and CDR2 YFSETQ. CDR3 region: CASSRGLAGAGGGANVLTF. The DNA of the CDR3 is TGCGCCAGCAGCCGCGGACTAGCGGGAGCAGGGGGCGGGGCCAACGTCCTGACTTTC.

The genes are TRBV30 and TRBJ2-6; 8 nucleotides match TRBD1. The germline V gene has CDR1 GTSNPN and CDR2 SVGIG (reference sequence). V lost 4 bases to trimming and J lost 2 bases; unmatched junction nucleotides: 7. The CDR3 extends over 16 amino acids. For the CDR3, the DNA is TGTGCCTGGACTTCGGGACAGGCGACTGGGGCCAACGTCCTGACTTTC. Encoded protein: CAWTSGQATGANVLTF.

This clone was seen a handful of times. This chain connects TRBV15 to TRBJ2-5, with D maybe TRBD2 (7 bases). V was trimmed by 4 bases and J by 1 base, leaving 13 bases between them. Germline V gene lookup returns CDR1 LNHNV and CDR2 YYDKDF (reference sequence). The CDR3 has 15 residues. The CDR3 DNA reads as TGTGCCACCAGCATCGGCGCGGGGGCCCAAGAGACCCAGTACTTC. Translating it yields CATSIGAGAQETQYF.

The chain employs TRBV6-4 and TRBJ2-3, with D possibly matching TRBD1 (7 bases). Trimming took off 0 bases at V and 3 bases at J, with 16 bases between the two ends. The germline gives CDR1 MRHNA, CDR2 SNTAGT. The CDR3 consists of 17 residues. The CDR3 DNA follows: TGTGCCAGCAGTGACTCTTCGTCGTCAGGGGGGACAGATACGCAGTATTTT. It specifies CASSDSSSSGGTDTQYF.

The chain has TRBV18 and TRBJ2-1, with D unclear. The germline V and J ends were trimmed by 2 bases and 13 bases, with 15 bases remaining between them. The CDR3 runs 13 residues. Germline V gives CDR1 KGHSH, CDR2 LQKENI. The CDR3 region is CASSPGLEPPQFF. The CDR3 coding sequence is TGTGCCAGCTCACCAGGCCTAGAACCTCCCCAGTTCTTC. Combining the CDR3 with reference TRBV18 and TRBJ2-1 gives the whole variable domain NAGVMQNPRHLVRRRGQEARLRCSPMKGHSHVYWYRQLPEEGLKFMVYLQKENIIDESGMPKERFSAEFPKEGPSILRIQQVVRGDSAAYFCASSPGLEPPQFFGPGTRLTVL.